This T cell receptor (beta chain) was obtained from a study of blood T cells in healthy people across ages. Primed by a sample-barcoded 5' primer and a J-beta primer mix, a second PCR proceeded for roughly 6 to 12 cycles. One entry per CDR3 protein results from TCRdb running MiXCR on the 5' RACE reads. The sample records approximately 780,000 distinct CDR3 sequences, about a quarter being singletons. V lost 3 bases to trimming and J lost 7 bases; unmatched junction nucleotides: 10. The CDR3 has 17 amino acids. Germline loops: CDR1 LGHNT, CDR2 FRNRAP. The sample also formed part of further work on T cells of mothers and their children.

The sequence came from a boy aged 5-17 years in good health. The V call is TRBV12-5, the J call TRBJ2-1, with TRBD1 matching over 12 bases. The sequencing sample was made of blood. The CDR3 loop is CASGFLFRDRGRNEQFF. CDR3 nucleotide sequence: TGTGCTAGTGGTTTCCTATTCCGGGACAGGGGGCGGAATGAGCAGTTCTTC.